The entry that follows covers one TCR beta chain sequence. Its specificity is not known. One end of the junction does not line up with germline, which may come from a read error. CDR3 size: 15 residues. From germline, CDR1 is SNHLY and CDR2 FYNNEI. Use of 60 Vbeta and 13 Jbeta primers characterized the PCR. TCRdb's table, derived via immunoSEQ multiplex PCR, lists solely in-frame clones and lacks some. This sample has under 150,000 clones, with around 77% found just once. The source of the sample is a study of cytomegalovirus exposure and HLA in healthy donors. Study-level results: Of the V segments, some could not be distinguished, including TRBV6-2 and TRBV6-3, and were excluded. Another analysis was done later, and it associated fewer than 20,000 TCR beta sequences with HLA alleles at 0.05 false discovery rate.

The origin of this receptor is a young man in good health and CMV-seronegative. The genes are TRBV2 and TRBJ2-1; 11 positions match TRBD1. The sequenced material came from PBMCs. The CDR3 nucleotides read TGTGCCAGCAGGGAAGGACAGGGGGCCGGGAATGAGCAGTTCTTC. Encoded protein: CASREGQGAGNEQFF.